The rows below give T cell receptor beta chains drawn from one sample of a study of T cell clones after liver transplantation. Sequencing was performed with immunoSEQ multiplex PCR; in TCRdb, only in-frame clones are kept and a portion is missing. Of about 80,000 clones listed, roughly 80% were seen once; the top ten hold about 0.45%. The source material was CD4+ T cells from blood, sampled around 42 months after liver transplant. These receptors came from a human patient who received a liver transplant. Part of the T cells may come from the graft donor. The CDR3 runs from the conserved cysteine through the conserved F or W. D genes are given only for firm matches. The listing skips clone size in some rows; elsewhere it reads once, few, many or a size class.

V gene	clone size	J gene	D gene	CDR3 DNA	CDR3 protein
TRBV28	NA	TRBJ1-5	TRBD1	TGTGCCAGCACCAAGGACAGGGGTGGCAATCAGCCCCAGCATTTT	CASTKDRGGNQPQHF
TRBV5-1	NA	TRBJ2-1	NA	TGCGCCAGCAGCTTGGCGGCATCCTCCTACAATGAGCAGTTCTTC	CASSLAASSYNEQFF
TRBV10-2	NA	TRBJ2-7	TRBD1	TGCGCCAGCAGTGCCCAGAGGGACAGGGGGTCCTACGAGCAGTACTTC	CASSAQRDRGSYEQYF
TRBV5-1	NA	TRBJ2-5	TRBD2	TGCGCCAGCAGCTTGGGAATCGGACTAGCGGGAGGACAAGAGACCCAGTACTTC	CASSLGIGLAGGQETQYF
TRBV6-1	NA	TRBJ1-1	TRBD1	TGTGCCAGCAGGCCGAAGACAGGGGTCACTGAAGCTTTCTTT	CASRPKTGVTEAFF
TRBV19	once	TRBJ2-3	TRBD2	TGTGCCAGTAGTAACCACCTAGCGGGAGATGGCACAGATACGCAGTATTTT	CASSNHLAGDGTDTQYF
TRBV19	NA	TRBJ1-5	NA	TGTGCCAGTAGTATAAATAGAGGGGATAGCAATCAGCCCCAGCATTTT	CASSINRGDSNQPQHF
TRBV5-1	NA	TRBJ1-4	NA	TGCGCCAGCAGCTTGACAGCCAGTAATGAAAAACTGTTTTTT	CASSLTASNEKLFF
TRBV7-2	NA	TRBJ2-3	TRBD2	TGTGCCAGCAGCCCCCGGGCTAGCGGGAGGACAGATACGCAGTATTTT	CASSPRASGRTDTQYF
TRBV5-1	NA	TRBJ2-7	TRBD2	TGCGCCAGCAGTTCCGACGGTACGGGAGGCCACTACGAGCAGTACTTC	CASSSDGTGGHYEQYF
TRBV9	NA	TRBJ2-3	NA	TGTGCCAGCAGCGTAGTCGGCAGTTCTAGCACAGATACGCAGTATTTT	CASSVVGSSSTDTQYF
TRBV19	NA	TRBJ1-1	TRBD1	TGTGCCAGTAGTACCTACAAAACCGGGACAGGGAATCAAGCTTTCTTT	CASSTYKTGTGNQAFF
TRBV5-1	NA	TRBJ2-1	NA	TGCGCCAGCAGCCTGGAGGGACCTGATGAGCAGTTCTTC	CASSLEGPDEQFF
TRBV6-5	NA	TRBJ1-1	NA	TGTGCCAGCAGTAGTCCGGGACACCTAAACACTGAAGCTTTCTTT	CASSSPGHLNTEAFF
TRBV7-2	NA	TRBJ2-3	TRBD1	TGTGCAACCGAGGGGGCGAACACAGATACGCAGTATTTT	CATEGANTDTQYF
TRBV27	few	TRBJ1-2	TRBD1	TGTGCCAGCAGTCCCTTGGGACAGCAATATGGCTACACCTTC	CASSPLGQQYGYTF
TRBV2	NA	TRBJ2-5	TRBD2	TGTGCCAGCAGTGACTGGGCTAGCGGGAGGGGGACCCAGTACTTC	CASSDWASGRGTQYF
TRBV6-5	NA	TRBJ1-1	NA	TGTGCCACCTTAGACATCATGAACACTGAAGCTTTCTTT	CATLDIMNTEAFF
TRBV5-1	NA	TRBJ2-7	NA	TGCGCCAGCAGCTCATTGGGGTACGAGCAGTACTTC	CASSSLGYEQYF
TRBV6-6	once	TRBJ2-7	NA	TGTGCCAGCAGCAGCCCGGGACGGTCCTACGAGCAGTACTTC	CASSSPGRSYEQYF
TRBV5-1	NA	TRBJ2-1	TRBD2	TGCGCCAGCAGCTTCCGCGGGAGGGCCGACAATGAGCAGTTCTTC	CASSFRGRADNEQFF
TRBV6-1	NA	TRBJ1-2	NA	TGTGCCAGCAGTGGAACGGGTGACTATGGCTACACCTTC	CASSGTGDYGYTF
TRBV7-9	NA	TRBJ2-6	NA	TGTGCCAGCAGCTTAAAAGGGATACAGGCCAACGTCCTGACTTTC	CASSLKGIQANVLTF
TRBV27	few	TRBJ2-6	NA	TGTGCCAGCAGCGACGCTGGGGCCAACGTCCTGACTTTC	CASSDAGANVLTF
TRBV7-2	NA	TRBJ1-5	NA	TGTGCCAGCAGCTCCCCCCCAGGGGATCAGCCCCAGCATTTT	CASSSPPGDQPQHF
TRBV27	NA	TRBJ2-3	TRBD2	TGTGCCAGCAGTTTATCTCACAGGGGGGCCGGGACTAGCGGAATAGATACGCAGTATTTT	CASSLSHRGAGTSGIDTQYF
TRBV7-2	few	TRBJ1-2	NA	TGTGCCAGCTCAATAGGAGGGGATGGCTACACCTTC	CASSIGGDGYTF
TRBV5-4	NA	TRBJ1-2	TRBD1	TGTGCCAGCAGCTTTGGGACAGTGACCTATGGCTACACCTTC	CASSFGTVTYGYTF